A selection of T cell receptor beta chains follows, all from one sample in a study of human T cells and chemical hapten exposure. TCRdb analysed the RACE reads with MiXCR anew, one entry per CDR3 protein. The profile shows about 380,000 distinct CDR3 sequences, approximately 5% of them singletons. Sequencing used whole blood, obtained in connection with sensitization to the hapten diphenylcyclopropenone (DPC). Every receptor here comes from a woman between 50 and 59 years old with alopecia areata. Some clones in this sample may be carry-over from other donors' samples. Both conserved end residues are part of each CDR3. The order of the fields is CDR3 length, clone size, D gene, J gene, V gene, CDR3 protein, CDR3 DNA. The D gene is left open where the match is weak. Part of the rows lack a size; the others show once, few, many or a class for expanded clones.

>15|few|.|TRBJ2-3|TRBV7-2
CASSLGVLSTDTQYF
TGTGCCAGCAGCTTGGGGGTCCTTAGCACAGATACGCAGTATTTT
>14|many|TRBD2|TRBJ2-1|TRBV7-9
CASSLGGLVEEQFF
TGTGCCAGCAGCTTAGGGGGACTAGTAGAAGAGCAGTTCTTC
>10|many|.|TRBJ1-1|TRBV7-9
CASSLYEAFF
TGTGCCAGCAGCTTATATGAAGCTTTCTTT
>14|many|TRBD1|TRBJ2-2|TRBV6-5
CASRHPGGSGELFF
TGTGCCAGCAGACACCCAGGGGGCTCCGGGGAGCTGTTTTTT
>14|few|.|TRBJ1-5|TRBV6-2/TRBV6-3
CASSYAASNQPQHF
TGTGCCAGCAGTTACGCCGCTTCCAATCAGCCCCAGCATTTT
>15|.|.|TRBJ1-5|TRBV4-1
CASSQEGQTNQPQHF
TGCGCCAGCAGCCAAGAAGGACAGACCAATCAGCCCCAGCATTTT
>16|.|.|TRBJ2-2|TRBV6-1
CASSERWLARTRELFF
TGTGCCAGCAGTGAGAGGTGGCTAGCGCGTACCAGGGAGCTGTTTTTT
>15|many|TRBD2|TRBJ2-7|TRBV2
CASSEVAGAGYEQYF
TGTGCCAGCAGTGAAGTGGCGGGAGCGGGGTACGAGCAGTACTTC
>13|many|TRBD1|TRBJ1-5|TRBV20-1
CSAGTELGQPQHF
TGCAGTGCCGGGACAGAATTGGGTCAGCCCCAGCATTTT
>12|.|.|TRBJ2-7|TRBV9
CASQGNNDEQYF
TGTGCCAGCCAAGGAAATAACGACGAGCAGTACTTC
>13|.|.|TRBJ2-3|TRBV7-2
CASSRNEGDTQYF
TGTGCCAGCAGCCGGAATGAGGGAGATACGCAGTATTTT
>13|few|.|TRBJ2-1|TRBV7-2
CASSLGPPNEQFF
TGTGCCAGCAGCTTAGGTCCCCCCAATGAGCAGTTCTTC
>16|many|TRBD1|TRBJ1-5|TRBV6-5
CASSLTGTGLNQPQHF
TGTGCCAGCAGTTTAACCGGGACAGGGCTCAATCAGCCCCAGCATTTT
>16|many|.|TRBJ1-2|TRBV29-1
CSVEESGGEAVYGYTF
TGCAGCGTTGAAGAAAGCGGAGGGGAAGCAGTCTATGGCTACACCTTC
>16|many|.|TRBJ2-7|TRBV5-6
CASSNSGSRVSYEQYF
TGTGCCAGCAGCAACTCCGGGAGCCGGGTCAGTTACGAGCAGTACTTC
>14|many|.|TRBJ2-3|TRBV4-2
CASSQESGTDTQYF
TGTGCCAGCAGCCAAGAAAGTGGCACAGATACGCAGTATTTT
>17|.|.|TRBJ1-2|TRBV20-1
CSAPLAQKEEANYGYTF
TGCAGTGCTCCCCTGGCCCAGAAAGAGGAGGCTAACTATGGCTACACCTTC
>16|many|TRBD2|TRBJ2-5|TRBV7-8
CASSPGGGHAPETQYF
TGTGCCAGCAGCCCGGGCGGGGGGCATGCCCCGGAGACCCAGTACTTC
>15|.|.|TRBJ2-5|TRBV5-1
CASSLAVNVQETQYF
TGCGCCAGCAGCTTGGCCGTAAACGTCCAAGAGACCCAGTACTTC
>17|many|.|TRBJ1-1|TRBV7-6
CASSSLGQGSMNTEAFF
TGTGCCAGCAGCTCCCTAGGGCAGGGGTCGATGAACACTGAAGCTTTCTTT
>15|few|TRBD1|TRBJ1-2|TRBV3-1
CASSLSGQGNYGYTF
TGTGCCAGCAGCCTCTCGGGACAGGGGAACTATGGCTACACCTTC
>14|few|TRBD2|TRBJ2-7|TRBV5-6
CASSLYLAGGEQYF
TGTGCCAGCAGCTTGTACCTAGCGGGGGGCGAGCAGTACTTC
>16|many|TRBD2|TRBJ2-1|TRBV7-9
CASSLARSSGRAEQFF
TGTGCCAGCAGCTTAGCGCGGAGTAGCGGGAGGGCTGAGCAGTTCTTC
>13|.|.|TRBJ1-2|TRBV20-1
CSATTKTDYGYTF
TGCAGTGCTACTACTAAGACGGATTATGGCTACACCTTC
>14|many|.|TRBJ1-6|TRBV20-1
CSASEGPKGSPLHF
TGCAGTGCCAGCGAGGGCCCCAAGGGTTCACCCCTCCACTTT
>16|many|TRBD2|TRBJ2-3|TRBV28
CASSGGLAGSTDTQYF
TGTGCCAGCAGTGGGGGACTAGCGGGGAGCACAGATACGCAGTATTTT
>15|many|.|TRBJ2-3|TRBV19
CASRATTARGDTQYF
TGTGCCAGTAGGGCTACAACCGCTAGGGGGGATACGCAGTATTTT
>16|many|.|TRBJ1-1|TRBV5-1
CASSLFGTGMNTEAFF
TGCGCCAGCAGCCTATTTGGTACGGGGATGAACACTGAAGCTTTCTTT
>14|many|.|TRBJ1-5|TRBV12-3/TRBV12-4
CASSGKWTNQPQHF
TGTGCCAGCAGTGGAAAGTGGACCAATCAGCCCCAGCATTTT
>15|many|.|TRBJ2-1|TRBV6-2/TRBV6-3
CASSYSPPGNNEQFF
TGTGCCAGCAGTTACAGCCCCCCAGGGAACAATGAGCAGTTCTTC
>15|many|.|TRBJ2-2|TRBV28
CASSTPGTNTGELFF
TGTGCCAGCAGTACACCGGGGACCAACACCGGGGAGCTGTTTTTT
>18|many|.|TRBJ2-5|TRBV4-2
CASSLLIGGSENQETQYF
TGTGCCAGCAGCCTCTTAATCGGGGGTAGCGAGAACCAAGAGACCCAGTACTTC
>13|many|.|TRBJ1-5|TRBV29-1
CSVIENSNQPQHF
TGCAGCGTAATCGAGAATAGCAATCAGCCCCAGCATTTT
>17|many|TRBD1|TRBJ2-2|TRBV6-5
CASSYFSGQGRTGELFF
TGTGCCAGCAGCTACTTCTCCGGACAGGGTCGGACCGGGGAGCTGTTTTTT
>17|many|TRBD1|TRBJ2-1|TRBV27
CASSTGTGVRAYNEQFF
TGTGCCAGCAGTACCGGGACAGGGGTACGGGCCTACAATGAGCAGTTCTTC
>16|.|.|TRBJ1-2|TRBV19
CASSIGVGTTLYGYTF
TGTGCCAGTAGTATCGGTGTGGGGACTACCCTCTATGGCTACACCTTC
>16|.|.|TRBJ1-5|TRBV21-1
CASSKVGLSRGSPQHF
TGTGCCAGCAGCAAAGTTGGATTGTCCAGGGGATCGCCCCAGCATTTT
>13|few|.|TRBJ1-2|TRBV12-3/TRBV12-4
CASSLPRVRGYTF
TGTGCCAGCAGCCTCCCCAGGGTTCGGGGCTACACCTTC
>13|few|.|TRBJ2-1|TRBV13
CASSLLRGGEQFF
TGTGCCAGCAGCTTATTGCGGGGAGGTGAGCAGTTCTTC
>14|.|.|TRBJ1-6|TRBV19
CASSGHLAYSPLHF
TGTGCCAGTAGCGGACACCTCGCGTATTCACCCCTCCACTTT
>16|many|TRBD1|TRBJ2-6|TRBV29-1
CSVAGQPPSGANVLTF
TGCAGCGTTGCGGGACAGCCTCCCTCTGGGGCCAACGTCCTGACTTTC
>15|few|.|TRBJ1-5|TRBV5-1
CASSLEPGDNQPQHF
TGCGCCAGCAGCTTGGAGCCGGGAGATAATCAGCCCCAGCATTTT
>15|many|TRBD1|TRBJ2-3|TRBV4-2
CASSQVDRDTDTQYF
TGTGCCAGCAGCCAAGTGGACAGGGACACAGATACGCAGTATTTT
>12|many|.|TRBJ2-2|TRBV28
CASSLPSGELFF
TGTGCCAGCAGCCTCCCCTCCGGGGAGCTGTTTTTT
>12|many|.|TRBJ2-7|TRBV28
CASDGPNYEQYF
TGTGCCAGCGACGGGCCAAACTACGAGCAGTACTTC
>15|few|.|TRBJ2-1|TRBV6-5
CASSYSGRSYNEQFF
TGTGCCAGCAGTTACTCGGGACGGTCCTACAATGAGCAGTTCTTC
>16|.|.|TRBJ1-6|TRBV2
CASSAQGGPNISPLHF
TGTGCCAGCAGTGCCCAGGGTGGCCCGAATATTTCACCCCTCCACTTT
>12|many|TRBD2|TRBJ2-3|TRBV6-5
CASSTSERPQYF
TGTGCCAGCAGTACTAGCGAGCGGCCGCAGTATTTT